The 25 T cell receptor beta chains presented below share a single source sample, sequenced in a study of T cell responses to AZD1222 COVID-19 vaccine. Libraries were prepared by immunoSEQ multiplex PCR; TCRdb keeps only in-frame clonotypes and omits some of them. The sample consists of about 150,000 clones, over 75% of them appearing once. The sample in question was peripheral blood, obtained on day 0 of AZD1222 vaccination. These receptor sequences come from an adult in good health.

This sequence joins TRBV12-3 or TRBV12-4 and TRBJ1-3, with a tentative D call TRBD1 (6 bases). Trimming left V 7 bases short and J 4 bases short, with 11 bases between. CDR3 length: 13 residues. The DNA of the CDR3 is TGTGCCAGCATGCGGGGGGGCGGAAACACCATATATTTT. It translates to CASMRGGGNTIYF.

The V call is TRBV6-5, the J call TRBJ1-2, with 7 positions matching TRBD1. The CDR3 has 13 residues. V gave up 8 bases and J gave up 3 bases; unmatched junction bases: 6. Germline lookup yields CDR1 MNHEY and CDR2 SVGAGI. CDR3 region: CASQPGTDYGYTF. CDR3 in DNA: TGTGCCAGCCAACCCGGGACAGACTATGGCTACACCTTC.

The chain is built from TRBV29-1 and TRBJ1-2; TRBD1 aligns across 8 bases. After removal of 7 bases from V and 1 base from J, the junction contained 2 bases not matched to a gene. Germline CDR1 SQVTM, CDR2 ANQGSEA. CDR3 length: 12 amino acids. This CDR3 is CSAGQGNYGYTF. The DNA of the CDR3 is TGCAGCGCTGGACAGGGTAACTATGGCTACACCTTC.

This clone was observed a few times. The J gene is TRBJ2-7, the V gene TRBV6-2 or TRBV6-3; D is uncertain. Germline V CDR1 and CDR2: MNHEY, SVGEGT. Trimming stripped 3 bases from V and 0 bases from J, with 6 bases between. The CDR3 spans 13 residues. DNA for the CDR3: TGTGCCAGCAGTTATTGGACCTCCTACGAGCAGTACTTC. This encodes CASSYWTSYEQYF.

CDR3 nucleotides: TGTGCCAGCAGCTTTTCCGGGTTCTATGGCTACACCTTC. Protein: CASSFSGFYGYTF. The chain links TRBV11-2 to TRBJ1-2, with D unclear. In germline, CDR1 is SGHAT, CDR2 FQNNGV. This CDR3 spans 13 amino acids. V lost 3 bases and J lost 4, with 9 bases in between.

The chain joins TRBV7-9 to TRBJ1-2, with no clear D. Per germline, CDR1 SEHNR and CDR2 FQNEAQ (reference sequence). The CDR3 extends over 14 amino acids. V lost 4 bases, J lost 2 bases, and 11 bases lay in between. CDR3 coding DNA: TGTGCCAGCAGCTCCTCGCAGCGCAACTATGGCTACACCTTC. Translating gives CASSSSQRNYGYTF.

This chain connects TRBV7-9 to TRBJ2-2, with D perhaps matching TRBD1 or TRBD2 (5 bases each). CDR1 and CDR2 (germline): SEHNR, FQNEAQ (reference sequence). Trimming left V 3 bases short and J 6 bases short, with 11 bases between. The CDR3 covers 14 residues. CDR3 sequence: CASSFRGTAGELFF. The CDR3 DNA is TGTGCCAGCAGCTTTAGAGGGACGGCCGGGGAGCTGTTTTTT.

The gene calls are TRBV19 and TRBJ1-5; D gene unclear. The CDR3 runs to 14 residues. Trimming left V 3 bases short and J 2 bases short, with 8 bases between. From germline, CDR1 is LNHDA and CDR2 SQIVND (reference sequence). This CDR3 is CASSISVRNQPQHF. CDR3 in DNA: TGTGCCAGTAGTATTTCAGTTCGCAATCAGCCCCAGCATTTT. The complete variable domain, with remaining parts taken from reference TRBV19 and TRBJ1-5, reads DGGITQSPKYLFRKEGQNVTLSCEQNLNHDAMYWYRQDPGQGLRLIYYSQIVNDFQKGDIAEGYSVSREKKESFPLTVTSAQKNPTAFYLCASSISVRNQPQHFGDGTRLSIL.

This chain uses TRBV6-6 with TRBJ1-2; D not certain. The length of the CDR3 is 15 residues. V lost 0 bases and J 0 bases, leaving 8 bases between the germline ends. Germline V CDR1 and CDR2: MNHNY, SVGAGI (reference sequence). This chain's CDR3 is CASSYSGRTNYGYTF. Here the CDR3 DNA reads TGTGCCAGCAGTTACTCCGGCAGGACTAACTATGGCTACACCTTC.

V is TRBV10-3 and J is TRBJ1-2, with a tentative D call TRBD1 (6 bases). This CDR3 has 18 residues. The V and J ends lost 0 bases and 0 bases respectively, with 17 bases between them. Germline V gene lookup returns CDR1 ENHRY and CDR2 SYGVKD. For the CDR3, the DNA is TGTGCCATCAGTGAGTCGCGGACGAGGGGGAACCCTAACTATGGCTACACCTTC. Translating it yields CAISESRTRGNPNYGYTF.

This chain links TRBV4-1 with TRBJ2-5, with TRBD1 matching 10 bases. Germline CDR1 is MGHRA and CDR2 is YSYEKL. V shed 3 bases and J 5 bases; nucleotides not matched to a gene: 21. This CDR3 has 20 residues. CDR3 protein: CASSQAQTGGASARSETQYF. Here the CDR3 DNA reads TGCGCCAGCAGCCAGGCACAGACAGGGGGCGCTTCGGCCCGGTCGGAGACCCAGTACTTC.

This chain joins TRBV30 and TRBJ1-2, with D possibly matching TRBD1 (5 bases). V was clipped by 0 bases and J by 4 bases, with 15 bases between them. The CDR3 spans 15 residues. CDR1 is GTSNPN and CDR2 is SVGIG in the germline V gene (reference sequence). The CDR3 here is CAWSVRGQGIYGYTF. The CDR3 DNA is TGTGCCTGGAGTGTACGAGGTCAGGGAATCTATGGCTACACCTTC.

This clone was found a few times. The chain links TRBV3-1 (or the pseudogene TRBV3-2) to TRBJ1-4; D is unclear. CDR1 is LGHDT and CDR2 is YNNKEL in the germline V gene (reference sequence). Trimming took 1 base from V and 5 from J, leaving 5 bases between them. The CDR3 is 13 amino acids. CDR3 nucleotide sequence: TGTGCCAGCAGCCAAGTCTCCAATGAAAAACTGTTTTTT. It specifies CASSQVSNEKLFF.

Here the CDR3 DNA reads TGTGCCAGCAGTTTGGGGGGGGATCAGCCCCAGCATTTT. Translation: CASSLGGDQPQHF. The rearrangement joins TRBV27 to TRBJ1-5, with a possible D match to TRBD1 (5 bases). This CDR3 spans 13 amino acids. V was clipped by 3 bases and J by 5 bases, with 8 bases between them. Germline assignment: CDR1 MNHEY and CDR2 SMNVEV (reference sequence).

This sequence joins TRBV28 and TRBJ2-1; 7 bases agree with TRBD2. The length of the CDR3 is 16 residues. After removal of 5 bases from V and 0 bases from J, the junction contained 7 bases not matched to a gene. Germline values: CDR1 MDHEN, CDR2 SYDVKM. The DNA of the CDR3 is TGTGCCAGCAGTCCCCAGCGGGGTAGCTCCTACAATGAGCAGTTCTTC. Translating it yields CASSPQRGSSYNEQFF.

This sequence joins TRBV7-2 and TRBJ1-6; D not resolved. Germline V gives CDR1 SGHTA, CDR2 FQGNSA. V dropped 5 bases and J dropped 7 bases, with 18 bases sitting between them. CDR3 size: 16 residues. The CDR3 reads CASSRFDGLGNSPLHF. DNA of the CDR3: TGTGCCAGCAGCCGGTTCGATGGGCTTGGAAATTCACCCCTCCACTTT.

The V call is TRBV15, the J call TRBJ2-5; 7 nucleotides align to TRBD1. With V trimmed by 5 bases and J by 2 bases, 5 bases remained unmatched. CDR1 and CDR2 from the germline V gene are LNHNV and YYDKDF (reference sequence). CDR3 size: 14 residues. This chain's CDR3 is CATSSGGEQETQYF. CDR3 bases: TGTGCCACCAGCTCAGGGGGAGAGCAAGAGACCCAGTACTTC.

The V call is TRBV11-2, the J call TRBJ1-6; no clear D gene. Trimming left V 11 bases short and J 6 bases short, with 14 bases between. Looked up from germline, CDR1 is SGHAT and CDR2 is FQNNGV. CDR3 length: 13 amino acids. CDR3 in DNA: TGTGCCGGACTACGGGCTGCTAATTCACCCCTCCACTTT. As protein: CAGLRAANSPLHF.

This chain uses TRBV30 with TRBJ1-4; TRBD1 might be the D (6 bases). Trimming stripped 4 bases from V and 0 bases from J, with 12 bases between. Germline CDR1 GTSNPN, CDR2 SVGIG (reference sequence). The CDR3 has 15 amino acids. CDR3 loop: CAWMAGGATNEKLFF. CDR3 nucleotide sequence: TGTGCCTGGATGGCGGGGGGCGCAACTAATGAAAAACTGTTTTTT.

J is TRBJ2-7 and V is TRBV7-9; tentatively, D is TRBD2 (5 bases). CDR1 is SEHNR and CDR2 is FQNEAQ in the germline V gene (reference sequence). The ends were cut back, 2 bases at V and 0 bases at J, with 11 bases in the middle. The CDR3 is 15 amino acids. CDR3: CASSLRMGSSYEQYF. CDR3 coding DNA: TGTGCCAGCAGCTTACGCATGGGGAGCTCCTACGAGCAGTACTTC. Combining the CDR3 with reference TRBV7-9 and TRBJ2-7 gives the whole variable domain DTGVSQNPRHKITKRGQNVTFRCDPISEHNRLYWYRQTLGQGPEFLTYFQNEAQLEKSRLLSDRFSAERPKGSFSTLEIQRTEQGDSAMYLCASSLRMGSSYEQYFGPGTRLTVT.

This rearrangement joins TRBV28 to TRBJ2-4, with D hard to call. The CDR3 covers 14 residues. Trimming cost V 3 bases and J 6 bases, with 12 bases left between them. Germline-derived CDR1 and CDR2 are MDHEN and SYDVKM. Written as DNA, the CDR3 is TGTGCCAGCAGTTTGGGTAGTGAACGAAACATTCAGTACTTC. Protein: CASSLGSERNIQYF.

The rearrangement joins TRBV28 to TRBJ2-1; 8 bases fit TRBD1. CDR1 and CDR2 from the germline V gene are MDHEN and SYDVKM. The CDR3 is made up of 13 amino acids. V lost 2 bases, J lost 8 bases, and 2 bases stayed unmatched. CDR3 bases: TGTGCCAGCAGTTTACCACAGGGGGATGAGCAGTTCTTC. Encoded protein: CASSLPQGDEQFF.

This sequence joins TRBV6-5 and TRBJ1-5, with D tentatively TRBD1 (5 bases). Germline CDR1 and CDR2: MNHEY and SVGAGI. Trimming removed 0 bases from V and 4 bases from J, with 7 bases in between. This CDR3 is 14 amino acids long. CDR3 nucleotide sequence: TGTGCCAGCAGTTACTCCGGGGGGAATCAGCCCCAGCATTTT. Amino acid sequence: CASSYSGGNQPQHF.

The V call is TRBV6-6, the J call TRBJ2-1; D ambiguous. The germline gives CDR1 MNHNY, CDR2 SVGAGI (reference sequence). This CDR3 contains 11 residues. Between the trimmed V and J ends, which lost 6 bases and 5 bases, there was a span of 5 bases. The DNA of the CDR3 is TGTGCCAGCAGATCCAACAATGAGCAGTTCTTC. Translating it yields CASRSNNEQFF.

J is TRBJ2-5 and V is TRBV10-2; D ambiguous. V dropped 3 bases and J dropped 4 bases, with 9 bases sitting between them. The CDR3 contains 13 residues. CDR1 and CDR2 from the germline V gene are WSHSY and SAAADI. CDR3 loop: CASSDLARETQYF. The CDR3 bases are TGCGCCAGCAGTGACCTCGCCCGAGAGACCCAGTACTTC.